This entry is about one T cell receptor beta chain. The data stem from a study of shared clonotypes between healthy human individuals. Here immunoSEQ multiplex PCR was the method, and the copy in TCRdb shows in-frame clones only, minus some. The sample has about 1.1 million clones, approximately 80% seen once. Input material: memory CD4+ T cells from PBMCs. The subset denotes: CD45RA-negative fraction. The sequence was collected from a man between 18 and 29 years old in good health. Some clones in this sample may be carry-over from other donors' samples.

Here the CDR3 DNA reads TGCAGCGTTGCTGGGGGGGTCCAAGAGACCCAGTACTTC. Its translation: CSVAGGVQETQYF. This chain connects TRBV29-1 to TRBJ2-5; 7 bases are shared with TRBD2. CDR1 is SQVTM, CDR2 ANQGSEA, per germline. The CDR3 has 13 amino acids. Unmatched junction bases numbered 3, after V lost 4 bases and J lost 1 base.